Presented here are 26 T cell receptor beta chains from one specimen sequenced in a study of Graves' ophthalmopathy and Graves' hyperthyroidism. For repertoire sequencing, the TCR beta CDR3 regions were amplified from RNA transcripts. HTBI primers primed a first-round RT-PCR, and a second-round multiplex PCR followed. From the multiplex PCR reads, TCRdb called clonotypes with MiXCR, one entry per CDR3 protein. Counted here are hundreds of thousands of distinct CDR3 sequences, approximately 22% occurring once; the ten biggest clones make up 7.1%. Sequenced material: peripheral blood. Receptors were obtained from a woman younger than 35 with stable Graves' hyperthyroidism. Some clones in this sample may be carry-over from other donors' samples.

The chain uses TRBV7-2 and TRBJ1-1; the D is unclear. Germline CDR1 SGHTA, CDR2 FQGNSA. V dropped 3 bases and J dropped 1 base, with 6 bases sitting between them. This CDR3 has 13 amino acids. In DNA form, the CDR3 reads TGTGCCAGCAGCTTTCTGTGGAACACTGAAGCTTTCTTT. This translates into CASSFLWNTEAFF.

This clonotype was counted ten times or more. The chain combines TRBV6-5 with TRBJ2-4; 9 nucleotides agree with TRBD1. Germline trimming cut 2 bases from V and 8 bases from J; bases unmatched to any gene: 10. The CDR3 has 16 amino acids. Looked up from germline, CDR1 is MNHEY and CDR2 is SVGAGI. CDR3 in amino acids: CASSYTLTGGEHIQYF. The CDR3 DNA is TGTGCCAGCAGTTACACACTAACAGGGGGCGAACACATTCAGTACTTC.

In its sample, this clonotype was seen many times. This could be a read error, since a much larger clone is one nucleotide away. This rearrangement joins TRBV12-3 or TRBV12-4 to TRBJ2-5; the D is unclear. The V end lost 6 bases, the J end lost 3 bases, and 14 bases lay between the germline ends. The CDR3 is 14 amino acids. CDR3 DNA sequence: TGTGCCAGCAGCCCCCGCATAGGCGAAGAGACCCAGTACTTC. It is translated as CASSPRIGEETQYF.

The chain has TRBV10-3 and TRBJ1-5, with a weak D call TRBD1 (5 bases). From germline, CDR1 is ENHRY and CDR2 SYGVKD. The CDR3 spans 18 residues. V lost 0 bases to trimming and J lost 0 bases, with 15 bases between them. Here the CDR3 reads CAISESAGGSYSNQPQHF. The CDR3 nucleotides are TGTGCCATCAGTGAGTCGGCTGGGGGAAGTTATAGCAATCAGCCCCAGCATTTT.

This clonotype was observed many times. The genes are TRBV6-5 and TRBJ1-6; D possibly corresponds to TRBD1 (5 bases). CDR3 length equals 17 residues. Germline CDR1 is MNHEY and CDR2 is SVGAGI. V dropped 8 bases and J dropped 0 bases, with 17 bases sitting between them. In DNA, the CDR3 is TGTGCCAGCGTTAGCTCCGGGACCAGCTCCTATAATTCACCCCTCCACTTT. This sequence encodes CASVSSGTSSYNSPLHF.

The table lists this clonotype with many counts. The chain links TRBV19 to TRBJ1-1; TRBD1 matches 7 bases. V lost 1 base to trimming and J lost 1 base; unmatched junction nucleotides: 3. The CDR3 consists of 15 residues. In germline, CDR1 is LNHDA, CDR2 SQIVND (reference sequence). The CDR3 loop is CASSIAGTANTEAFF. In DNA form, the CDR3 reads TGTGCCAGTAGTATAGCTGGGACAGCGAACACTGAAGCTTTCTTT. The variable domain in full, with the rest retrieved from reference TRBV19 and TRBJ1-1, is DGGITQSPKYLFRKEGQNVTLSCEQNLNHDAMYWYRQDPGQGLRLIYYSQIVNDFQKGDIAEGYSVSREKKESFPLTVTSAQKNPTAFYLCASSIAGTANTEAFFGQGTRLTVV.

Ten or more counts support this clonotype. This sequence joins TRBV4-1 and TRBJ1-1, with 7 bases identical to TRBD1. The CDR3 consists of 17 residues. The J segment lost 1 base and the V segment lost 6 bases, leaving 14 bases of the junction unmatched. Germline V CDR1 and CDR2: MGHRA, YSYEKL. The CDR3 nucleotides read TGCGCCAGCAGGATACAAACACGGACAGGCCAGAACACTGAAGCTTTCTTT. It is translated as CASRIQTRTGQNTEAFF.

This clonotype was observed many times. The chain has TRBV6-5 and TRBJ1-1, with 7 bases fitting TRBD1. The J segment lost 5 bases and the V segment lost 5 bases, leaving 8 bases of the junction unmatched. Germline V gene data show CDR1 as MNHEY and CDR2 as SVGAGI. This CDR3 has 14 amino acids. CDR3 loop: CASSTRQGWTEAFF. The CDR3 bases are TGTGCCAGCAGTACCCGACAGGGTTGGACTGAAGCTTTCTTT.

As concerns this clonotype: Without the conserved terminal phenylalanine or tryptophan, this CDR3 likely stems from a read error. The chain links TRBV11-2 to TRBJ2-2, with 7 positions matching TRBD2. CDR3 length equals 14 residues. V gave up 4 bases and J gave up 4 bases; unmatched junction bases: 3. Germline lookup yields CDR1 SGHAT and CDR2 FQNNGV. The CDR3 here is CASSYGGGTGELFL. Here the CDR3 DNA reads TGTGCCAGCAGCTATGGGGGGGGCACCGGGGAGCTGTTTTTG.

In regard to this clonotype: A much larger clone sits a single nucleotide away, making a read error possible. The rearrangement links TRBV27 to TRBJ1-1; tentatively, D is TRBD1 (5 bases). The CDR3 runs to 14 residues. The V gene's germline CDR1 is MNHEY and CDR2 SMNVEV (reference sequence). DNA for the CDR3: TGTGCCAGCAGGAGGTGGCGGGCAAGGGGTGAAGCTCTCTTT. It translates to CASRRWRARGEALF.

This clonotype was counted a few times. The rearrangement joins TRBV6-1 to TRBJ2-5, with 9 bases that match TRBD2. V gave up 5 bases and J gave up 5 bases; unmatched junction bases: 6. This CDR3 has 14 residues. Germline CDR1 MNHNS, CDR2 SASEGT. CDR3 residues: CASSRGGAWETQYF. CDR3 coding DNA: TGTGCCAGCAGTCGCGGGGGGGCCTGGGAGACCCAGTACTTC.

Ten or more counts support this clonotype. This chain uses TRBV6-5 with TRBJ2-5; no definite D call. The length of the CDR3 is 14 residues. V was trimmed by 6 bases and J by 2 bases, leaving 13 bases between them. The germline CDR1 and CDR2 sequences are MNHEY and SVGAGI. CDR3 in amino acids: CASSGGLRQETQYF. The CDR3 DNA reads TGTGCCAGCAGCGGCGGATTAAGACAAGAGACCCAGTACTTC.

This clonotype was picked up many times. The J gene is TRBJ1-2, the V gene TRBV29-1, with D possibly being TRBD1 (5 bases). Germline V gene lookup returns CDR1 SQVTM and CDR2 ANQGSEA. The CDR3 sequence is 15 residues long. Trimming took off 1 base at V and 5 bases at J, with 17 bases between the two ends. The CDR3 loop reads CSVEGAGGENYGYTF. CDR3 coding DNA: TGCAGCGTTGAAGGCGCGGGGGGGGAAAATTATGGCTACACCTTC.

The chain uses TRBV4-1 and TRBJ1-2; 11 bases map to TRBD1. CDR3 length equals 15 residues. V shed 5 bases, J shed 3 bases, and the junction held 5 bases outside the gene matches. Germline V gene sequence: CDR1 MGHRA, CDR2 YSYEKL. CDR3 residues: CASSNRDRGDYGYTF. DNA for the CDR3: TGCGCCAGCAGCAACCGGGACAGGGGGGACTATGGCTACACCTTC.

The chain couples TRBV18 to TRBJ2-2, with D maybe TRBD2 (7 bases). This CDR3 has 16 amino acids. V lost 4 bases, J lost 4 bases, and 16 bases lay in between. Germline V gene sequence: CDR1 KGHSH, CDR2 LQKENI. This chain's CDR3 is CASSRNGGAGTGELFF. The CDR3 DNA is TGTGCCAGCTCACGCAATGGGGGGGCCGGCACCGGGGAGCTGTTTTTT.

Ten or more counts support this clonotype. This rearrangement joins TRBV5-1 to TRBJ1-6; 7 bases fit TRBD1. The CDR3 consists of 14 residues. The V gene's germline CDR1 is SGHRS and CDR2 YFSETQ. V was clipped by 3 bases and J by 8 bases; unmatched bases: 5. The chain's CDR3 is CASSSGQDYSPLHF. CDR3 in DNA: TGCGCCAGCAGCTCAGGACAGGATTATTCACCCCTCCACTTT.

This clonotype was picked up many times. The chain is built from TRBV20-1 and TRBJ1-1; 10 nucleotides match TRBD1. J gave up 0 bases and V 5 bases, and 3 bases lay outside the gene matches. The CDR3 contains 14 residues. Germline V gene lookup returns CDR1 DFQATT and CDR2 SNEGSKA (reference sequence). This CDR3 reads CSAWTGGVNTEAFF. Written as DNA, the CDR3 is TGCAGTGCTTGGACAGGGGGAGTGAACACTGAAGCTTTCTTT.

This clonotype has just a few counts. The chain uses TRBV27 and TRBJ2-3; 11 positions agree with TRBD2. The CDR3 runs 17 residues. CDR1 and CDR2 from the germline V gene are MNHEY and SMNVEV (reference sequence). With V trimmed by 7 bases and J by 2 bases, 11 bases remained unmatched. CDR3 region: CASKTSGGVSFTDTQYF. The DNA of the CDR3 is TGTGCCAGCAAAACTAGCGGGGGCGTATCTTTCACAGATACGCAGTATTTT.

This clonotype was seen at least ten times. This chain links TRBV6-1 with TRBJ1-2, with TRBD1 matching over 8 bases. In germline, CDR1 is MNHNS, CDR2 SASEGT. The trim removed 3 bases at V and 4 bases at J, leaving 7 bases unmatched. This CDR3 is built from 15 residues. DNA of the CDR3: TGTGCCAGCAGTGACCGACAGGGGACGAGCTATGGCTACACCTTC. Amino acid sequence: CASSDRQGTSYGYTF.

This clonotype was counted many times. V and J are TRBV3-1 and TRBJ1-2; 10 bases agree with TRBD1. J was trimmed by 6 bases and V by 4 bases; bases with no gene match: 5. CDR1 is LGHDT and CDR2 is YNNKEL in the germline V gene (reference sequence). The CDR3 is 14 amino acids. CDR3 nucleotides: TGTGCCAGCAGCCCCAGTGGGACAGGGGATGGCTACACCTTC. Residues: CASSPSGTGDGYTF.

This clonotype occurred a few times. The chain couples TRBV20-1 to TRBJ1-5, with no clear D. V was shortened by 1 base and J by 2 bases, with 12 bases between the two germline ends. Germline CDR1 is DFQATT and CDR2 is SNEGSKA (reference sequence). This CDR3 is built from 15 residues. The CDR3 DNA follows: TGCAGTGCTAGAGGAAAGGGCCTGGGCAATCAGCCCCAGCATTTT. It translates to CSARGKGLGNQPQHF.

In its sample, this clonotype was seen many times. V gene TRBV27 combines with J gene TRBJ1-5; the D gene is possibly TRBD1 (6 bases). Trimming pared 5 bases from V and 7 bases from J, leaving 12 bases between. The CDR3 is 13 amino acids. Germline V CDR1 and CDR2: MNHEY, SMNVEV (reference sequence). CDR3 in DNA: TGTGCCAGCAGTCCCGTCGACAGGCAGCCCCAGCATTTT. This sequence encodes CASSPVDRQPQHF.

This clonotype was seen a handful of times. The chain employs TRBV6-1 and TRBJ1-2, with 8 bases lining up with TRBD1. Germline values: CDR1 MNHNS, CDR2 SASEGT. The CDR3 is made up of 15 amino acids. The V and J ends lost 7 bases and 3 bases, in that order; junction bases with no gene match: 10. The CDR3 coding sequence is TGTGCCAGCACCCAGGGACAGGTGGCAGACTATGGCTACACCTTC. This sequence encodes CASTQGQVADYGYTF.

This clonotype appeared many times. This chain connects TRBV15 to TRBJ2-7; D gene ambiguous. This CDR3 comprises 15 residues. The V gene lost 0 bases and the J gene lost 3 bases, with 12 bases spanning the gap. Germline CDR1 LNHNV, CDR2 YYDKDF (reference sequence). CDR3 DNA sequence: TGTGCCACCAGCAGAGAGGGGAATCCTCTCTACGAGCAGTACTTC. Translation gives CATSREGNPLYEQYF.

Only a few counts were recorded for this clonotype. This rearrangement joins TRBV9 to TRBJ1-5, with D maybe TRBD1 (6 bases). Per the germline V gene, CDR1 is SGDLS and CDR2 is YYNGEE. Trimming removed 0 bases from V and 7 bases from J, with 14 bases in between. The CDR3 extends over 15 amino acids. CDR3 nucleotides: TGTGCCAGCAGCGTAGGGGGGGCGCCGGGACAGCCCCAGCATTTT. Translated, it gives CASSVGGAPGQPQHF.

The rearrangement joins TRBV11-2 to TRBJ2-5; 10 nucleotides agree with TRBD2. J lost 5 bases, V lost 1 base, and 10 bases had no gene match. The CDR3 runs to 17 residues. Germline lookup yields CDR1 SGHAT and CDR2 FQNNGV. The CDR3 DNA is TGTGCCAGCAGCTTAGTAACAGCGGGGGGGTTTAGGGAGACCCAGTACTTC. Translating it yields CASSLVTAGGFRETQYF.